This T cell receptor beta chain was sequenced during a study of PD-1 blockade in classical Hodgkin lymphoma. Only one count was recorded for this clone. All patients relapsed after autologous stem cell transplantation, and brentuximab vedotin exposure varied. Produced via immunoSEQ multiplex PCR; TCRdb's table is partial and in-frame only. The table shows under 100,000 clones, with approximately 88% occurring only once. The sequencing here drew on peripheral blood mononuclear cells (PBMCs), taken at baseline. The TCR originated in a human donor with classical Hodgkin lymphoma.

CDR3 residues: CASSGLFGAGVSNQPQHF. CDR3 in DNA: TGTGCCAGCAGCGGTCTCTTTGGGGCTGGGGTTAGCAATCAGCCCCAGCATTTT. This sequence joins TRBV2 and TRBJ1-5, with D possibly being TRBD1 (5 bases). The CDR3 has 18 residues. Between the trimmed V and J ends, which lost 6 bases and 0 bases, there was a span of 21 bases. Per germline, CDR1 SNHLY and CDR2 FYNNEI.